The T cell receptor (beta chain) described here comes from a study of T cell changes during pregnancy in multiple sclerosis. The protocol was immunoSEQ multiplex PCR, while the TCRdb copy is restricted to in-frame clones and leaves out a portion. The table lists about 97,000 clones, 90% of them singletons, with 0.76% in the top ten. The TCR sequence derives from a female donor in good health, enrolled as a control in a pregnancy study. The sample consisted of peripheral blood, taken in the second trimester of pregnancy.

The CDR3 protein is CASLRTGGTSEYF. CDR3 bases: TGTGCCAGCTTAAGGACAGGGGGCACCTCTGAGTACTTC. The chain joins TRBV6-5 to TRBJ2-7; 11 positions match TRBD1. In germline, CDR1 is MNHEY, CDR2 SVGAGI. CDR3 length equals 13 residues. V gave up 8 bases and J gave up 11 bases; unmatched junction bases: 11.